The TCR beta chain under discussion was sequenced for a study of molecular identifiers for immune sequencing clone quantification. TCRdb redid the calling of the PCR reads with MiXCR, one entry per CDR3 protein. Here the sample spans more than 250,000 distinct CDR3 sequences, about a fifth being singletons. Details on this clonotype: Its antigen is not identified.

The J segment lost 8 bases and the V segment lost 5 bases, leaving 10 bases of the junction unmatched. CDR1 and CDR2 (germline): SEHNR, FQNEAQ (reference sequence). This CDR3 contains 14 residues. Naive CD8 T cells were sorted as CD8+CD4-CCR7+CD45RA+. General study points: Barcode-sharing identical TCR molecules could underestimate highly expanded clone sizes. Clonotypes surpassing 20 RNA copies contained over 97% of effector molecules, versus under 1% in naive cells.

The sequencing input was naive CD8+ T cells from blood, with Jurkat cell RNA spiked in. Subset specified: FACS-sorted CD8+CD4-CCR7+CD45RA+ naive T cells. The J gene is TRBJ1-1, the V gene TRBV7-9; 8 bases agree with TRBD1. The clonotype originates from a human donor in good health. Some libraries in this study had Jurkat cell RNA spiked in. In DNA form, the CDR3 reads TGTGCCAGCAGCAGACTTACAGGGACAGGCGAAGCTTTCTTT. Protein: CASSRLTGTGEAFF. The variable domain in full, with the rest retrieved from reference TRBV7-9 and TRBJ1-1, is DTGVSQNPRHKITKRGQNVTFRCDPISEHNRLYWYRQTLGQGPEFLTYFQNEAQLEKSRLLSDRFSAERPKGSFSTLEIQRTEQGDSAMYLCASSRLTGTGEAFFGQGTRLTVV.